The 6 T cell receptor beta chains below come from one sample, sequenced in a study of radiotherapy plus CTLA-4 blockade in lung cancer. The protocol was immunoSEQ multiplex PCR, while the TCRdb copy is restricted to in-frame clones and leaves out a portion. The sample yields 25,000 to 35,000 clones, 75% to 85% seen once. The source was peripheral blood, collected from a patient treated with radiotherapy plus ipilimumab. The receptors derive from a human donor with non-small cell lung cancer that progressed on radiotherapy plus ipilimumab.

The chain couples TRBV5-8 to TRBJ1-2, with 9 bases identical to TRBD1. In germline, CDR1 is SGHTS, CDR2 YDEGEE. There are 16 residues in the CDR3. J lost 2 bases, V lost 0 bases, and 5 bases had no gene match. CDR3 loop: CASSLAGQGSNYGYTF. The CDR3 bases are TGTGCCAGCAGCTTGGCGGGACAGGGATCCAACTATGGCTACACCTTC. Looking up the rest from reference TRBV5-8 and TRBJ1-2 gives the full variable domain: EAGVTQSPTHLIKTRGQQATLRCSPISGHTSVYWYQQALGLGLQFLLWYDEGEERNRGNFPPRFSGRQFPNYSSELNVNALELEDSALYLCASSLAGQGSNYGYTFGSGTRLTVV.

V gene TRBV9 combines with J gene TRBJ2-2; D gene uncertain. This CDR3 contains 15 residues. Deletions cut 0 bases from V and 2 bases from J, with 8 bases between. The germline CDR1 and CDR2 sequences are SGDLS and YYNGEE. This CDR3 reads CASSVAAKNTGELFF. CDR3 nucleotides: TGTGCCAGCAGCGTAGCAGCGAAAAACACCGGGGAGCTGTTTTTT.

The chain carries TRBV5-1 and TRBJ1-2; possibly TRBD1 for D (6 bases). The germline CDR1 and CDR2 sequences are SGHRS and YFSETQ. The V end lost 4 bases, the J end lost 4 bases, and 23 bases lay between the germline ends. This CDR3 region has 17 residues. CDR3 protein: CASSQTSGTTVVYGYTF. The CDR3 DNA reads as TGCGCCAGCAGCCAGACGTCCGGGACAACTGTCGTCTATGGCTACACCTTC.

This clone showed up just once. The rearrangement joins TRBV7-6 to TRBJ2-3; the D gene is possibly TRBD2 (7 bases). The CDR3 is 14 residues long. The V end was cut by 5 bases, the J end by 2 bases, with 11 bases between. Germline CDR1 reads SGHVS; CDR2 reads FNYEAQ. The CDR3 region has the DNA TGTGCCAGCAGCACGGGGGGCTACACAGATACGCAGTATTTT. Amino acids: CASSTGGYTDTQYF. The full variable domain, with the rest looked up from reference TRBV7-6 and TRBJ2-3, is GAGVSQSPRYKVTKRGQDVALRCDPISGHVSLYWYRQALGQGPEFLTYFNYEAQQDKSGLPNDRFSAERPEGSISTLTIQRTEQRDSAMYRCASSTGGYTDTQYFGPGTRLTVL.

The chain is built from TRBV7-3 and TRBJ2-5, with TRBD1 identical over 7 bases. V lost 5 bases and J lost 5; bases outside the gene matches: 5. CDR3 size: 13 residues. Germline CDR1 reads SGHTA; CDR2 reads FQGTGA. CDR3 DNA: TGTGCCAGCAGCCCACAGGGGAGCGAGACCCAGTACTTC. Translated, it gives CASSPQGSETQYF.

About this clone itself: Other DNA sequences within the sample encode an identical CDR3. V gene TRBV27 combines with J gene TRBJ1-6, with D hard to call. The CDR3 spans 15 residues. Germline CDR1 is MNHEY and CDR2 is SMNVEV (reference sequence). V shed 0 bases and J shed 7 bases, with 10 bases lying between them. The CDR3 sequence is CASSLSSGVNSPLHF. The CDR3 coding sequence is TGTGCCAGCAGTTTATCGTCCGGGGTAAATTCACCCCTCCACTTT.